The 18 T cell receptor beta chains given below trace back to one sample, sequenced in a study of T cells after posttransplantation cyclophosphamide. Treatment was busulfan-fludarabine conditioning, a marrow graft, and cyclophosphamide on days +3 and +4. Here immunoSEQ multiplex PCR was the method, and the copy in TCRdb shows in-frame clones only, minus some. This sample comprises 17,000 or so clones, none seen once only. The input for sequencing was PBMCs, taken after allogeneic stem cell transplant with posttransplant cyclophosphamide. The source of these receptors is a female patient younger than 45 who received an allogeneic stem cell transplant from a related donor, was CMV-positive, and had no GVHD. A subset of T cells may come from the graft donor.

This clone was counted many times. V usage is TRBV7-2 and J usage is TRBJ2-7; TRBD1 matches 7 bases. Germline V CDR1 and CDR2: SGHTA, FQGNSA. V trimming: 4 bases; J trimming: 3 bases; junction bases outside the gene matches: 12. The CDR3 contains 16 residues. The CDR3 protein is CASSSRIGQGVYEQYF. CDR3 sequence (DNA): TGTGCCAGCAGCTCCCGGATTGGGCAGGGGGTCTACGAGCAGTACTTC.

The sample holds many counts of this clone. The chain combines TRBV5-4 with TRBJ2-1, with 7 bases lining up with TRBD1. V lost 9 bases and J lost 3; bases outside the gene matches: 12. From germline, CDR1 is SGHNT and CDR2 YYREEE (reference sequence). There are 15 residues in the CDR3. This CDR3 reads CATTTGIDFYNEQFF. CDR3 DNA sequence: TGTGCCACTACGACAGGGATTGACTTCTACAATGAGCAGTTCTTC.

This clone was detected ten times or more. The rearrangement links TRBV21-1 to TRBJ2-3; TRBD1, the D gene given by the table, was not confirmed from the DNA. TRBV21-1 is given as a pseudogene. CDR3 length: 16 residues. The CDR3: CASVSTGTDTTDTQYF. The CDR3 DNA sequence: TGTGCCAGCGTAAGCACCGGGACAGATACTACAGATACGCAGTATTTT.

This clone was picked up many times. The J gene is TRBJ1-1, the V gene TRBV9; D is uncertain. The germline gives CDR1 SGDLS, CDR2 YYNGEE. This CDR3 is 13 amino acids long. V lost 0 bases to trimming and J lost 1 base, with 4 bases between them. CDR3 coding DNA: TGTGCCAGCAGCGTAGACGGGAACACTGAAGCTTTCTTT. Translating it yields CASSVDGNTEAFF.

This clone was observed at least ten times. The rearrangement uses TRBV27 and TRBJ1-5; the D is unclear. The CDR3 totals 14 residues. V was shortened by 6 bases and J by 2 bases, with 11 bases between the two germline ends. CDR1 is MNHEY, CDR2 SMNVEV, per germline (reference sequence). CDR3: CASSDPSGNQPQHF. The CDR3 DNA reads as TGTGCCAGCAGCGACCCCAGCGGCAATCAGCCCCAGCATTTT.

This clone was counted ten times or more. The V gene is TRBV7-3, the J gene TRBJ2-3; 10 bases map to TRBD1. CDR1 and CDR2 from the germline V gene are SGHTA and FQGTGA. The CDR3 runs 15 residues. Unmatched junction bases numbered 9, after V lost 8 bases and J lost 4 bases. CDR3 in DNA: TGTGCCAGCGGCAGGGACAGGGGATCATCAGATACGCAGTATTTT. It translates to CASGRDRGSSDTQYF.

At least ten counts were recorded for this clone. CDR3 coding DNA: TGTGCCAGCAGTTTAGCAGGGTCAGATACGCAGTATTTT. Translation gives CASSLAGSDTQYF. The genes are TRBV27 and TRBJ2-3, with D tentatively TRBD1 (5 bases). Trimming stripped 2 bases from V and 4 bases from J, with 7 bases between. CDR3 length: 13 amino acids. Per germline, CDR1 MNHEY and CDR2 SMNVEV (reference sequence).

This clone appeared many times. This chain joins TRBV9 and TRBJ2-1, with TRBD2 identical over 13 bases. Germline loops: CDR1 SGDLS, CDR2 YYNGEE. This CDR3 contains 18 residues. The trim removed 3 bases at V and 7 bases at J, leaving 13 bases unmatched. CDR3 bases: TGTGCCAGCAGCGCTCGTCCCGGGACTAGCGGGACTGGGAATGAGCAGTTCTTC. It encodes CASSARPGTSGTGNEQFF.

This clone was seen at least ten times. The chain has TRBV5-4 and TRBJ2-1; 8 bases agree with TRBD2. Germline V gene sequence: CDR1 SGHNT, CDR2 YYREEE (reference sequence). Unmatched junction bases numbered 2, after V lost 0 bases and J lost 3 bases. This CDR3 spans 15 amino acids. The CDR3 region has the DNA TGTGCCAGCAGCTTGGCTAGCGGGCTCTACAATGAGCAGTTCTTC. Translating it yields CASSLASGLYNEQFF.

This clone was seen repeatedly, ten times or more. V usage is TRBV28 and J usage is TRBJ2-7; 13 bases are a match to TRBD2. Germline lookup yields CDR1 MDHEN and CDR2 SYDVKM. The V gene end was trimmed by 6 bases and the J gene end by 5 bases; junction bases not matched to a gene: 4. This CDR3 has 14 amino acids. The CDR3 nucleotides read TGTGCCAGCAGAAGGACTAGCGGGAGTAACGAGCAGTACTTC. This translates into CASRRTSGSNEQYF.

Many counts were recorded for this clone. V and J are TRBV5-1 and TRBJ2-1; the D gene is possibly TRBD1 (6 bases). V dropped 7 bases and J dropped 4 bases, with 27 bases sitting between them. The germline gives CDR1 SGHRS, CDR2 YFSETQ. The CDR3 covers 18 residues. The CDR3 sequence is CASRSNEVTGTPYNEQFF. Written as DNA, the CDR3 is TGCGCCAGCCGCTCCAACGAAGTAACCGGGACACCGTACAATGAGCAGTTCTTC.

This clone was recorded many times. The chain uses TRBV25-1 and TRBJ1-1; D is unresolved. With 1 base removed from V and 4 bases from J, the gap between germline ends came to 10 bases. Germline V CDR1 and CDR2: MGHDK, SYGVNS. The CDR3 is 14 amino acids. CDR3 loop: CASSELGARTEAFF. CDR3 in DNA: TGTGCCAGCAGTGAATTAGGAGCGCGCACTGAAGCTTTCTTT.

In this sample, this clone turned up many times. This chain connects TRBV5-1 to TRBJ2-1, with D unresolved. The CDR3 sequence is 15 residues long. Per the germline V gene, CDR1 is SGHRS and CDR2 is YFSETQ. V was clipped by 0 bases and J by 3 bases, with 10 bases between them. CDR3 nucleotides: TGCGCCAGCAGCTTGGGGGCCTCTGGCTACAATGAGCAGTTCTTC. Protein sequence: CASSLGASGYNEQFF.

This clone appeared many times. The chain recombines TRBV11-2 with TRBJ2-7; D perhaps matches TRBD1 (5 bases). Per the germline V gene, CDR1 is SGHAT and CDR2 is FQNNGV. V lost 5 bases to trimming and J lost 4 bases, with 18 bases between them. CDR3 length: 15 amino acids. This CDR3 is CASSEIRGDRYEQYF. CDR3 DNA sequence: TGTGCCAGCAGCGAAATTAGGGGCGATAGATACGAGCAGTACTTC.

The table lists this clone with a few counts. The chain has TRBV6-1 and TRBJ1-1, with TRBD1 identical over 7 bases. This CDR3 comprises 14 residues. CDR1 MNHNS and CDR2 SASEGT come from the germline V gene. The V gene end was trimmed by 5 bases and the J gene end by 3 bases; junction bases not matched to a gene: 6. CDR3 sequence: CASSYFTGDTEAFF. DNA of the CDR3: TGTGCCAGCAGTTATTTCACAGGGGACACTGAAGCTTTCTTT.

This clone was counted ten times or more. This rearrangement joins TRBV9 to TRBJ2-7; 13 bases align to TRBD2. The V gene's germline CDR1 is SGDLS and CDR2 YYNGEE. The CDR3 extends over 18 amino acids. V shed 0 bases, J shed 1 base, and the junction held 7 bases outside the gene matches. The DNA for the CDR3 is TGTGCCAGCAGCGTAGGGTGGACTAGCGGGAGAAGATCCTACGAGCAGTACTTC. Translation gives CASSVGWTSGRRSYEQYF.

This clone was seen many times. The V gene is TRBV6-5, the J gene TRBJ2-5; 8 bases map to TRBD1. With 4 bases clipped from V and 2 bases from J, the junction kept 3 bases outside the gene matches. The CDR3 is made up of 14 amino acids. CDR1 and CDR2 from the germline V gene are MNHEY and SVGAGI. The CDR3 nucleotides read TGTGCCAGCAGTTTTGACAGGGGTCAAGAGACCCAGTACTTC. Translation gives CASSFDRGQETQYF.

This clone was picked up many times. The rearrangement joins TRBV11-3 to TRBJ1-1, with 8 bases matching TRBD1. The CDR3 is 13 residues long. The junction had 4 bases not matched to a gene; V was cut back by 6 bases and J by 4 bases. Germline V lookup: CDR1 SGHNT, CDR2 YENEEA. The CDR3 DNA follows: TGTGCCAGCAGTTGGGACAGGTCCACTGAAGCTTTCTTT. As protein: CASSWDRSTEAFF.